This T cell receptor beta chain was recovered during a study of blood T cell repertoires in COVID-19. Cohort assignment relied on participant-reported clinical history. Original processing methods: Counts of nucleated cells, estimated from reference gene primer amplification, were obtained. Assay: immunoSEQ multiplex PCR; the TCRdb copy retains only in-frame clones and omits some. D and trimming were read from the DNA, whereas the V and J calls and clone size are those reported in that table. Among under 350,000 clones, roughly nine tenths were seen once, and the ten largest hold around 1.9%. The TCR comes from an older woman who had recovered from COVID-19. Input material: PBMCs or T cells enriched from blood (not recorded which).

CDR3 DNA sequence: TGTGCCATCGCCGCACTCGATAACGAGCAGTACTTC. Amino acid sequence: CAIAALDNEQYF. The chain recombines TRBV10-3 with TRBJ2-7; D unresolved. V lost 8 bases to trimming and J lost 5 bases, with 13 bases between them. Germline CDR1 ENHRY, CDR2 SYGVKD. The CDR3 covers 12 residues.